The clone carrying this T cell receptor beta chain was recorded many times. The antigen is unknown. These data come from a study of T cell repertoires in cytomegalovirus infection. In the study overall: Public TCR beta signatures were indicative of both CMV infection and a matching HLA type.

The study, taken as a whole, reports: It was HLA-C-restricted CMV-specific TCR beta clonotypes that dominated the response ex vivo. The cumulative frequency of public TCR beta families distinguished individuals who carried CMV together with the relevant HLA.

CDR1 and CDR2 (germline): MDHEN, SYDVKM. CDR3 length: 14 residues. The V and J ends lost 7 bases and 0 bases, in that order; junction bases with no gene match: 3. Each CDR3 protein is one row after TCRdb ran MiXCR on the reads. The sample lists approximately 500,000 distinct CDR3 sequences, around 10% occurring once. This chain links TRBV28 with TRBJ2-7; 10 bases map to TRBD1. The receptor was derived from a human donor in good health (CMV status not recorded). Some clones in this sample may be carry-over from other donors' samples. Sample: PBMCs. The CDR3 loop is CASTRTGGSYEQYF. The CDR3 region has the DNA TGTGCCAGCACCCGGACAGGGGGCTCCTACGAGCAGTACTTC.